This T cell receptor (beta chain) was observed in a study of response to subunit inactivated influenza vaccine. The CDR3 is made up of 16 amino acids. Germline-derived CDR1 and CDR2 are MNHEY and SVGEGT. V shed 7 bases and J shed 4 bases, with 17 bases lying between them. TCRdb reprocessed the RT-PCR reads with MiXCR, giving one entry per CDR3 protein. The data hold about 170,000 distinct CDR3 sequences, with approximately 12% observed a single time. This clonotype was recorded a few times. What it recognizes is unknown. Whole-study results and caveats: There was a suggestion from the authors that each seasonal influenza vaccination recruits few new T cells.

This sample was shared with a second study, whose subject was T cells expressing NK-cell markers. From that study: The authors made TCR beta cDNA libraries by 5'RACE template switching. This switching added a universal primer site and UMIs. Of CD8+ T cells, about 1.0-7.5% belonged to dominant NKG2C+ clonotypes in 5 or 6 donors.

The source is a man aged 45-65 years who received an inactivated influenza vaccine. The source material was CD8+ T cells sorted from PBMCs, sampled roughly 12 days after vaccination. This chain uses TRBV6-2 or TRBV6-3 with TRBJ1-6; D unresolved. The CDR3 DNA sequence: TGTGCCAGCACCGTTCTGCCGGGCCTTTATAATTCACCCCTCCACTTT. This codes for CASTVLPGLYNSPLHF.